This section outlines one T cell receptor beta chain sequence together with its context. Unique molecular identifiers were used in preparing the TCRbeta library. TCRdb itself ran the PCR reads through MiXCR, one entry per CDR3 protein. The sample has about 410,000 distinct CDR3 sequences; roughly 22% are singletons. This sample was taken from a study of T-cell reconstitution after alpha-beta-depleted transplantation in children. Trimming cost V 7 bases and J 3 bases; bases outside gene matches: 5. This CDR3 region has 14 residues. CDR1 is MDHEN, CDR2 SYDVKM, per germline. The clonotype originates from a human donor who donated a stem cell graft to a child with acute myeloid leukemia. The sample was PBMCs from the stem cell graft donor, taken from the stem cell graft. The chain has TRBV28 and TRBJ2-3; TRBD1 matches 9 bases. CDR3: CASNRDRVTDTQYF. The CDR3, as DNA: TGTGCCAGCAACCGGGACAGGGTTACAGATACGCAGTATTTT.